The next 4 T cell receptor beta chains were all read from a single sample in a study of CD8 T cells in Susac syndrome. The RNA, roughly 0.45 to 1 ug, was put through reverse transcription using random hexamers. TCRdb used MiXCR to reprocess the immunoSEQ multiplex PCR reads, holding one entry per CDR3 protein. The table records 150,000 to 200,000 distinct CDR3 sequences, less than 95% of them present only once. The sample consisted of CD4+ T cells from PBMCs. The receptors come from a human donor with multiple sclerosis.

The chain uses TRBV29-1 and TRBJ1-1; D unclear. The CDR3 runs to 11 residues. CDR1 is SQVTM and CDR2 is ANQGSEA in the germline V gene. V was shortened by 6 bases and J by 2 bases, with 7 bases between the two germline ends. Here the CDR3 DNA reads TGCAGCGTGCGTCCCAACACTGAAGCTTTCTTT. This codes for CSVRPNTEAFF. Filled out from reference TRBV29-1 and TRBJ1-1, the complete variable domain reads SAVISQKPSRDICQRGTSLTIQCQVDSQVTMMFWYRQQPGQSLTLIATANQGSEATYESGFVIDKFPISRPNLTFSTLTVSNMSPEDSSIYLCSVRPNTEAFFGQGTRLTVV.

The table lists this clonotype with a count of one. The chain carries TRBV19 and TRBJ1-5; possibly TRBD1 for D (5 bases). The CDR3 is made up of 16 amino acids. V lost 6 bases, J lost 1 base, and 16 bases lay in between. CDR1 is LNHDA and CDR2 is SQIVND in the germline V gene (reference sequence). The CDR3 reads CASSYQGGGSNQPQHF. In DNA form, the CDR3 reads TGTGCCAGTAGCTACCAGGGAGGAGGAAGCAATCAGCCCCAGCATTTT.

The genes are TRBV24-1 and TRBJ2-3, with D unresolved. The CDR3 extends over 13 amino acids. V was pared by 9 bases and J by 4 bases, with 13 bases between. Germline CDR1 KGHDR, CDR2 SFDVKD. In DNA form, the CDR3 reads TGTGCCACCGGCGGCGGATGGGCAGATACGCAGTATTTT. Translation gives CATGGGWADTQYF.

The chain is built from TRBV29-1 and TRBJ1-1; D gene uncertain. There are 13 residues in the CDR3. Between the trimmed V and J ends, which lost 4 bases and 1 base, there was a span of 10 bases. The germline CDR1 and CDR2 sequences are SQVTM and ANQGSEA. The CDR3 DNA sequence: TGCAGCGTTGCCGACACCGGGAACACTGAAGCTTTCTTT. Translated, it gives CSVADTGNTEAFF.